This T cell receptor (beta chain) was found in a study of vaccination effects on CD4 cells after COVID-19. Findings and limits, study-wide: Marked contraction was observed in infection-induced and vaccine-induced clones late after vaccination.

Under the ViraFEST assay, PBMC were stimulated with viral peptide pools so that antigen-specific CD4+ T cells expanded. Sequencing was performed afterwards. Culture lasted under 13 days before CD4+ T cell isolation. Vaccine recipients lacked prior SARS-CoV-2 infection and had negative nucleocapsid antibodies. Supplemented with about 10 IU/ml IL-2 and roughly 9.2 ug/ml peptides, a few million PBMC per well were kept in culture. The CDR3 is made up of 17 amino acids. Germline trimming cut 4 bases from V and 4 bases from J; bases unmatched to any gene: 14. Per germline, CDR1 SGHRS and CDR2 YFSETQ. Remarks on this clone: Antigen unknown.

The repertoire was sequenced with immunoSEQ multiplex PCR; TCRdb's copy has only in-frame clones and lacks some. The sample has tens of thousands of clones; around 76% are singletons. This receptor was identified in a human donor who received a COVID-19 vaccine. The V call is TRBV5-1, the J call TRBJ2-5, with 9 positions matching TRBD1. The input for sequencing was CD4+ T cells from PBMCs cultured with HCoV-NL63 spike peptides, taken before COVID-19 vaccination. CDR3 in amino acids: CASSPVPGQGTPETQYF. The CDR3 DNA is TGCGCCAGCAGCCCCGTCCCGGGACAGGGAACCCCAGAGACCCAGTACTTC. Filled out from reference TRBV5-1 and TRBJ2-5, the complete variable domain reads KAGVTQTPRYLIKTRGQQVTLSCSPISGHRSVSWYQQTPGQGLQFLFEYFSETQRNKGNFPGRFSGRQFSNSRSEMNVSTLELGDSALYLCASSPVPGQGTPETQYFGPGTRLLVL.